These 31 T cell receptor beta chains share one sample of origin, sequenced in a study of T cell responses to AZD1222 COVID-19 vaccine. Data came from immunoSEQ multiplex PCR; TCRdb stores just in-frame clones and leaves some out. The repertoire consists of about 97,000 clones, with about 86% occurring once and the leading ten covering 1.4%. This specimen consisted of peripheral blood, obtained on day 0 of AZD1222 vaccination. The receptors originated from an adult in good health.

This clone was seen just once. This chain joins TRBV28 and TRBJ1-5; the match to TRBD1 covers 7 bases. V gave up 5 bases and J gave up 2 bases; unmatched junction bases: 9. The germline V gene encodes CDR1 MDHEN and CDR2 SYDVKM. The CDR3 loop spans 16 amino acids. This CDR3 reads CASSLSGGDGNQPQHF. CDR3 nucleotides: TGTGCCAGCAGTCTCTCAGGGGGGGATGGCAATCAGCCCCAGCATTTT.

The chain links TRBV6-1 to TRBJ1-3, with 7 bases matching TRBD1. CDR1 and CDR2 (germline): MNHNS, SASEGT. The CDR3 has 15 amino acids. V lost 1 base, J lost 7 bases, and 7 bases stayed unmatched. The CDR3 spells CASSEGGGGKNTIYF. The CDR3 DNA reads as TGTGCCAGCAGTGAAGGCGGAGGGGGCAAGAACACCATATATTTT.

The chain employs TRBV3-1 (or the pseudogene TRBV3-2) and TRBJ1-3; D is undetermined. Deletions cut 4 bases from V and 0 bases from J, with 10 bases between. CDR3 length: 15 amino acids. Germline V gene lookup returns CDR1 LGHDT and CDR2 YNNKEL (reference sequence). CDR3 sequence (DNA): TGTGCCAGCAGCCCCACGGGAGGCTCTGGAAACACCATATATTTT. Amino acids: CASSPTGGSGNTIYF.

The chain couples TRBV7-9 to TRBJ2-5; unclear D gene. The germline CDR1 and CDR2 sequences are SEHNR and FQNEAQ (reference sequence). The CDR3 is made up of 13 amino acids. V gave up 8 bases and J gave up 4 bases, with 14 bases separating them. The DNA of the CDR3 is TGTGCCAGCTTCCTGGGGTTGAGAGAGACCCAGTACTTC. Amino acids: CASFLGLRETQYF.

This clone was counted between two and nine times. This chain joins TRBV4-3 and TRBJ2-6; 13 nucleotides agree with TRBD2. This CDR3 comprises 19 residues. Germline CDR1 LGHNA, CDR2 YSLEER. V shed 3 bases and J 0 bases; nucleotides not matched to a gene: 5. CDR3 nucleotide sequence: TGCGCCAGCAGCCACTTACTAGCGGGAGGGATCTCTGGGGCCAACGTCCTGACTTTC. It specifies CASSHLLAGGISGANVLTF.

This sequence joins TRBV7-9 and TRBJ2-2; the match to TRBD2 covers 10 bases. The V and J ends lost 6 bases and 4 bases, in that order; junction bases with no gene match: 11. This CDR3 contains 17 residues. Germline V gene sequence: CDR1 SEHNR, CDR2 FQNEAQ (reference sequence). CDR3 region: CASRWGSSGSFTGELFF. The CDR3 DNA reads TGTGCCAGCAGGTGGGGGTCTAGCGGGAGTTTCACCGGGGAGCTGTTTTTT. Variable domain in full (rest from reference TRBV7-9 and TRBJ2-2): DTGVSQNPRHKITKRGQNVTFRCDPISEHNRLYWYRQTLGQGPEFLTYFQNEAQLEKSRLLSDRFSAERPKGSFSTLEIQRTEQGDSAMYLCASRWGSSGSFTGELFFGEGSRLTVL.

This clone was found once. The chain employs TRBV7-2 and TRBJ1-1; TRBD1 might be the D (6 bases). V was pared by 6 bases and J by 1 base, with 15 bases between. The CDR3 sequence is 15 residues long. Per the germline V gene, CDR1 is SGHTA and CDR2 is FQGNSA. CDR3 sequence reads: CASRNPPGENTEAFF. The CDR3 nucleotides are TGTGCCAGCAGAAACCCCCCAGGGGAGAACACTGAAGCTTTCTTT.

The gene calls are TRBV21-1 and TRBJ2-6; TRBD1, as called in the table, went unchecked against the DNA. TRBV21-1 corresponds to a pseudogene. The CDR3 is 18 amino acids. The DNA for the CDR3 is TGTGCCAGCCGGAACCGGGACAGGGATCCCTCTGGGGCCAACGTCCTGACTTTC. It encodes CASRNRDRDPSGANVLTF.

The chain combines TRBV27 with TRBJ1-6; 9 nucleotides match TRBD1. Germline V CDR1 and CDR2: MNHEY, SMNVEV (reference sequence). With V trimmed by 6 bases and J by 8 bases, 8 bases remained unmatched. The CDR3 is 15 amino acids. For the CDR3, the DNA is TGTGCCAGCAGGGTGGAGGGACAGGGCTATTCACCCCTCCACTTT. Residues: CASRVEGQGYSPLHF.

This chain links TRBV9 with TRBJ1-4; 8 positions match TRBD1. This CDR3 is 15 amino acids long. The germline gives CDR1 SGDLS, CDR2 YYNGEE. Trimming removed 2 bases from V and 8 bases from J; junction bases left unmatched: 8. The CDR3 DNA reads TGTGCCAGCAGCGTCCACAGGGGGTTGGGAGAAAAACTGTTTTTT. Translating gives CASSVHRGLGEKLFF. The full variable domain, with the rest looked up from reference TRBV9 and TRBJ1-4, is DSGVTQTPKHLITATGQRVTLRCSPRSGDLSVYWYQQSLDQGLQFLIQYYNGEERAKGNILERFSAQQFPDLHSELNLSSLELGDSALYFCASSVHRGLGEKLFFGSGTQLSVL.

This clone was detected only a few times. V is TRBV5-8 and J is TRBJ1-2; 8 bases agree with TRBD1. CDR1 and CDR2 from the germline V gene are SGHTS and YDEGEE. The CDR3 totals 15 residues. V was pared by 6 bases and J by 4 bases, with 11 bases of the junction left unmatched. The chain's CDR3 is CASNNMDRDTYGYTF. CDR3 DNA sequence: TGTGCCAGCAACAATATGGACAGGGATACCTATGGCTACACCTTC.

In its sample, this clone was seen a few times. The chain is built from TRBV5-1 and TRBJ1-2; D unresolved. The germline V and J ends were trimmed by 5 bases and 3 bases, with 11 bases remaining between them. Germline V gene sequence: CDR1 SGHRS, CDR2 YFSETQ. The CDR3 extends over 13 amino acids. CDR3 in amino acids: CASRDTWDYGYTF. The CDR3, as DNA: TGCGCCAGCAGAGACACCTGGGACTATGGCTACACCTTC. The full variable domain, in which reference TRBV5-1 and TRBJ1-2 provide the parts outside the CDR3, is KAGVTQTPRYLIKTRGQQVTLSCSPISGHRSVSWYQQTPGQGLQFLFEYFSETQRNKGNFPGRFSGRQFSNSRSEMNVSTLELGDSALYLCASRDTWDYGYTFGSGTRLTVV.

The V gene is TRBV5-8, the J gene TRBJ1-1; a possible D gene is TRBD1 (6 bases). Trimming stripped 0 bases from V and 1 base from J, with 10 bases between. Germline V CDR1 and CDR2: SGHTS, YDEGEE. The CDR3 is made up of 15 amino acids. The chain's CDR3 is CASSLGGRGNTEAFF. The CDR3, as DNA: TGTGCCAGCAGCTTGGGGGGGCGGGGGAACACTGAAGCTTTCTTT.

A word on this clone: A read error may account for a junction end that differs from germline. This chain links TRBV30 with TRBJ1-2; D is undetermined. The CDR3 runs 12 residues. The germline CDR1 and CDR2 sequences are GTSNPN and SVGIG (reference sequence). CDR3 residues: CAGSPGDYGYTF. As DNA, the CDR3 is TGTGCCGGGAGCCCCGGCGACTATGGCTACACCTTC.

This clone was detected a few times. J is TRBJ1-2 and V is TRBV6-6; 9 bases map to TRBD1. CDR1 is MNHNY and CDR2 is SVGAGI in the germline V gene (reference sequence). There are 15 residues in the CDR3. V trimming: 0 bases; J trimming: 3 bases; junction bases outside the gene matches: 2. The CDR3 DNA is TGTGCCAGCAGTTACTCGGGACAGGGCCACTATGGCTACACCTTC. Residues: CASSYSGQGHYGYTF.

The table lists this clone with a few counts. The rearrangement uses TRBV5-5 and TRBJ2-3; TRBD2 is a possible D gene (6 bases). The CDR3 length is 15 residues. CDR1 and CDR2 (germline): SGHKS, YYEKEE (reference sequence). V lost 3 bases, J lost 1 base, and 12 bases lay in between. CDR3 sequence: CASSSGVGRTDTQYF. DNA of the CDR3: TGTGCCAGCAGCTCGGGGGTCGGTCGCACAGATACGCAGTATTTT.

The J gene is TRBJ1-4, the V gene TRBV12-3 or TRBV12-4; D gene unclear. This CDR3 has 11 amino acids. V lost 3 bases and J lost 8, with 4 bases in between. The CDR3 region has the DNA TGTGCCAGCAGTTTGTCGGAAAAACTGTTTTTT. Residues: CASSLSEKLFF.

The rearrangement links TRBV7-9 to TRBJ2-5, with D maybe TRBD1 (5 bases). Germline assignment: CDR1 SEHNR and CDR2 FQNEAQ (reference sequence). V dropped 5 bases and J dropped 1 base, with 14 bases sitting between them. The CDR3 is 15 residues long. Here the CDR3 reads CASSLTRQIQETQYF. In DNA, the CDR3 is TGTGCCAGCAGCCTAACCCGACAGATCCAAGAGACCCAGTACTTC.

The rearrangement joins TRBV12-3 or TRBV12-4 to TRBJ1-4; D unclear. V dropped 2 bases and J dropped 6 bases, with 7 bases sitting between them. The CDR3 has 13 amino acids. In DNA form, the CDR3 reads TGTGCCAGCAGTTTAATGAGAGATGAAAAACTGTTTTTT. This gives the protein CASSLMRDEKLFF.

This rearrangement joins TRBV4-3 to TRBJ1-1; 8 bases align to TRBD1. Trimming removed 4 bases from V and 7 bases from J; junction bases left unmatched: 8. The CDR3 spans 14 residues. Per the germline V gene, CDR1 is LGHNA and CDR2 is YSLEER. Here the CDR3 DNA reads TGCGCCAGCAGCCGAAGACAGGGGCAAAGTGAAGCTTTCTTT. Amino acids: CASSRRQGQSEAFF.

The chain uses TRBV30 and TRBJ1-4; TRBD1 agrees at 9 bases. V gave up 2 bases and J gave up 6 bases; unmatched junction bases: 7. This CDR3 contains 15 residues. Germline CDR1 is GTSNPN and CDR2 is SVGIG (reference sequence). CDR3 sequence reads: CAWSSGTGPYEKLFF. The CDR3, as DNA: TGTGCCTGGAGTTCCGGGACAGGGCCTTATGAAAAACTGTTTTTT. The entire variable domain, with the rest obtained from reference TRBV30 and TRBJ1-4, is as follows: SQTIHQWPATLVQPVGSPLSLECTVEGTSNPNLYWYRQAAGRGLQLLFYSVGIGQISSEVPQNLSASRPQDRQFILSSKKLLLSDSGFYLCAWSSGTGPYEKLFFGSGTQLSVL.

The V call is TRBV30, the J call TRBJ2-1; 13 bases line up with TRBD2. The CDR3 totals 18 residues. Per germline, CDR1 GTSNPN and CDR2 SVGIG (reference sequence). With V trimmed by 3 bases and J by 0 bases, 8 bases remained unmatched. The CDR3 spells CAWRVIRTSGSSYNEQFF. In nucleotides, the CDR3 is TGTGCCTGGAGGGTCATCAGGACTAGCGGGAGCTCCTACAATGAGCAGTTCTTC. Combining the CDR3 with reference TRBV30 and TRBJ2-1 gives the whole variable domain SQTIHQWPATLVQPVGSPLSLECTVEGTSNPNLYWYRQAAGRGLQLLFYSVGIGQISSEVPQNLSASRPQDRQFILSSKKLLLSDSGFYLCAWRVIRTSGSSYNEQFFGPGTRLTVL.

The V and J genes are TRBV27 and TRBJ2-3, with TRBD1 matching over 7 bases. Germline trimming cut 5 bases from V and 1 base from J; bases unmatched to any gene: 6. Germline CDR1 MNHEY, CDR2 SMNVEV (reference sequence). The CDR3 spans 15 residues. In DNA, the CDR3 is TGTGCCAGCAGTCTGGGACAGACCGGCACAGATACGCAGTATTTT. It yields the protein CASSLGQTGTDTQYF.

The chain has TRBV7-9 and TRBJ1-3, with D perhaps TRBD1 (5 bases). Germline lookup yields CDR1 SEHNR and CDR2 FQNEAQ (reference sequence). This CDR3 region has 16 residues. Trimming shortened V by 5 bases and J by 0 bases, and 14 bases separated the two germline ends. CDR3 residues: CASSLEGARSGNTIYF. CDR3 bases: TGTGCCAGCAGCCTAGAAGGGGCCCGCTCTGGAAACACCATATATTTT.

CDR3 nucleotide sequence: TGTGCCAGCAGCCAAGACGCCGGGACCCACGAGCAGTACTTC. Encoded protein: CASSQDAGTHEQYF. The chain joins TRBV3-1 (or the pseudogene TRBV3-2) to TRBJ2-7; D could derive from TRBD1 or TRBD2 (5 bases each). Germline CDR1 is LGHDT and CDR2 is YNNKEL (reference sequence). The CDR3 runs to 14 residues. Trimming took 0 bases from V and 5 from J, leaving 11 bases between them.

This sequence joins TRBV29-1 and TRBJ1-2, with D perhaps matching TRBD1 (6 bases). V lost 5 bases to trimming and J lost 8 bases, with 12 bases between them. This CDR3 contains 11 residues. Germline V gene lookup returns CDR1 SQVTM and CDR2 ANQGSEA. The CDR3 nucleotides are TGCAGCGTTTCGAGGGGACAAGGCTACACCTTC. This translates into CSVSRGQGYTF. Full variable domain (outside the CDR3, taken from reference TRBV29-1 and TRBJ1-2): SAVISQKPSRDICQRGTSLTIQCQVDSQVTMMFWYRQQPGQSLTLIATANQGSEATYESGFVIDKFPISRPNLTFSTLTVSNMSPEDSSIYLCSVSRGQGYTFGSGTRLTVV.

The chain combines TRBV7-9 with TRBJ1-3; D possibly corresponds to TRBD1 (5 bases). This CDR3 has 15 residues. V was trimmed by 11 bases and J by 0 bases, leaving 17 bases between them. Germline CDR1 reads SEHNR; CDR2 reads FQNEAQ (reference sequence). The CDR3 nucleotides read TGTGCCTGGCGGGGGGTCCTTCTCTCTGGAAACACCATATATTTT. It translates to CAWRGVLLSGNTIYF.

In its sample, this clone was seen a few times. The chain is built from TRBV6-2 or TRBV6-3 and TRBJ1-5; D ambiguous. The CDR3 sequence is 14 residues long. The germline V gene has CDR1 MNHEY and CDR2 SVGEGT. V was shortened by 0 bases and J by 5 bases, with 8 bases between the two germline ends. This CDR3 reads CASSYSGGDQPQHF. CDR3 nucleotide sequence: TGTGCCAGCAGTTACTCGGGAGGCGATCAGCCCCAGCATTTT.

This clone was seen a few times. The rearrangement joins TRBV6-5 to TRBJ1-2; TRBD1 matches at 7 bases. CDR1 is MNHEY, CDR2 SVGAGI, per germline. J was trimmed by 7 bases and V by 6 bases; bases with no gene match: 11. This CDR3 is 14 amino acids long. CDR3 DNA: TGTGCCAGCAGAAACATAGGGGGCAACGTTGGCTACACCTTC. Residues: CASRNIGGNVGYTF.

This chain joins TRBV5-1 and TRBJ1-6; maybe TRBD1 (5 bases). CDR3 length: 14 amino acids. The V gene's germline CDR1 is SGHRS and CDR2 YFSETQ. V lost 4 bases to trimming and J lost 6 bases, with 11 bases between them. This CDR3 is CASSPQGLNSPLHF. CDR3 nucleotides: TGCGCCAGCAGCCCCCAGGGTCTTAATTCACCCCTCCACTTT.

The V call is TRBV5-5, the J call TRBJ2-1; 8 bases match TRBD2. In germline, CDR1 is SGHKS, CDR2 YYEKEE (reference sequence). This CDR3 comprises 17 residues. The V and J ends lost 0 bases and 2 bases, in that order; junction bases with no gene match: 7. CDR3 nucleotides: TGTGCCAGCAGCTTGGAGGGTAGCGGGGCTCCCTACAATGAGCAGTTCTTC. This translates into CASSLEGSGAPYNEQFF.